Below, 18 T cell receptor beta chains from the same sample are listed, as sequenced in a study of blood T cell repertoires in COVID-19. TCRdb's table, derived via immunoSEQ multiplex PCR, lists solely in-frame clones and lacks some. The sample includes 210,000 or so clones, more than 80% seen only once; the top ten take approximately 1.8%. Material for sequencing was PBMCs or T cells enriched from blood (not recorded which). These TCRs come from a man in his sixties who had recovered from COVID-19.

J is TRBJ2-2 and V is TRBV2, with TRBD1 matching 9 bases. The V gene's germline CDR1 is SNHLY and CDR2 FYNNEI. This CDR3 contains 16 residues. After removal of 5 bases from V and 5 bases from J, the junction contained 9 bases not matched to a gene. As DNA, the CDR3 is TGTGCCAGCAGTTTAATATCGACAGGGGGGACCGGGGAGCTGTTTTTT. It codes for CASSLISTGGTGELFF. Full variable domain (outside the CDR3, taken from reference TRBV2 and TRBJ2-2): EPEVTQTPSHQVTQMGQEVILRCVPISNHLYFYWYRQILGQKVEFLVSFYNNEISEKSEIFDDQFSVERPDGSNFTLKIRSTKLEDSAMYFCASSLISTGGTGELFFGEGSRLTVL.

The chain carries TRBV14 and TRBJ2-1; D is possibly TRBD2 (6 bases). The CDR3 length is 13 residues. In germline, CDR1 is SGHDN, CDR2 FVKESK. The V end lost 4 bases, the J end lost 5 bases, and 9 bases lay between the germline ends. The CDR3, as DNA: TGTGCCAGCAGCCCGCGGGGTAACAATGAGCAGTTCTTC. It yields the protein CASSPRGNNEQFF.

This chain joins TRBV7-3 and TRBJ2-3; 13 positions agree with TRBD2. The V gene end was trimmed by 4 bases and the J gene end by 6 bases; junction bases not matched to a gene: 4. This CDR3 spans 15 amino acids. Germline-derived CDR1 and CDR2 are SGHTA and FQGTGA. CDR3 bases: TGTGCCAGCAGCTCGGGACTAGCGGGGTTTGATACGCAGTATTTT. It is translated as CASSSGLAGFDTQYF.

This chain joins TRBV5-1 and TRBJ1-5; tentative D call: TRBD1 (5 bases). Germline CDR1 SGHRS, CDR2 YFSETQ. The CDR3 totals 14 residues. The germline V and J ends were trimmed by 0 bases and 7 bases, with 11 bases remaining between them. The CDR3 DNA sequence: TGCGCCAGCAGCTTGGAGCCAGGGAACCAGCCCCAGCATTTT. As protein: CASSLEPGNQPQHF.

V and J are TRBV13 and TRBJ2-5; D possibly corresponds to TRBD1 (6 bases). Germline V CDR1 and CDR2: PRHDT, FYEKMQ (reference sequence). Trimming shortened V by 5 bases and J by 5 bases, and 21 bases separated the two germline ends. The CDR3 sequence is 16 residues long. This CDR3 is CASSLRRQQGMETQYF. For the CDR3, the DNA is TGTGCCAGCAGCCTACGCCGCCAACAGGGAATGGAGACCCAGTACTTC.

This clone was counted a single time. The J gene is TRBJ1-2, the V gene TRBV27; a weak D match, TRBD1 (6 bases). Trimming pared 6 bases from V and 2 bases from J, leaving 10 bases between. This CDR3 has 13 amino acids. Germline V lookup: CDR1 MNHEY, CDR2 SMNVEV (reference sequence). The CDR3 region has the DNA TGTGCCAGCAGGTCCGACAGGAACTATGGCTACACCTTC. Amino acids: CASRSDRNYGYTF.

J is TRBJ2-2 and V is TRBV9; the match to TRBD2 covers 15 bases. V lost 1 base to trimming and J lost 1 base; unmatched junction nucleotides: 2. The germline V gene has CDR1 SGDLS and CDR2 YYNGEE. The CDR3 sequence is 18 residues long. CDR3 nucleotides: TGTGCCAGCAGCGTAAAGGGACTAGCGGGGGGGAACACCGGGGAGCTGTTTTTT. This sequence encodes CASSVKGLAGGNTGELFF.

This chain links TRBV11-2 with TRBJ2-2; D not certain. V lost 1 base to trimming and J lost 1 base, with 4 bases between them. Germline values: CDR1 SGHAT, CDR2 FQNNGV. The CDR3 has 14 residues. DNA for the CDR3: TGTGCCAGCAGCTTAGTCAGGAACACCGGGGAGCTGTTTTTT. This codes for CASSLVRNTGELFF.

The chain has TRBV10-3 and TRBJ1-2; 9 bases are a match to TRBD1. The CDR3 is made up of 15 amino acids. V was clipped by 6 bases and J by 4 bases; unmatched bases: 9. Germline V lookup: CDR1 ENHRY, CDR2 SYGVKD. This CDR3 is CAIRDRGEETYGYTF. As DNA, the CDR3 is TGTGCCATCAGGGACAGGGGAGAAGAGACCTATGGCTACACCTTC.

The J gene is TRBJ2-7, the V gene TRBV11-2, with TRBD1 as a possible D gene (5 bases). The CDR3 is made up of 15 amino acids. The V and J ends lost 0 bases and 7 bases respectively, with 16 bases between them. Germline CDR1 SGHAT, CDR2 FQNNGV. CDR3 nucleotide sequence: TGTGCCAGCAGCTTAGAAGGCAGGGTCGGTGGGGAGCAGTACTTC. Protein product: CASSLEGRVGGEQYF.

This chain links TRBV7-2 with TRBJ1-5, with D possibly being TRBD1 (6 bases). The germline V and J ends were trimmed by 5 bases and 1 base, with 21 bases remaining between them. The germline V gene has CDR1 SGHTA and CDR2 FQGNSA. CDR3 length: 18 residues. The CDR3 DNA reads TGTGCCAGCAGCCTCTTCCGGGTCAGACAGGAAAGCAATCAGCCCCAGCATTTT. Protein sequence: CASSLFRVRQESNQPQHF.

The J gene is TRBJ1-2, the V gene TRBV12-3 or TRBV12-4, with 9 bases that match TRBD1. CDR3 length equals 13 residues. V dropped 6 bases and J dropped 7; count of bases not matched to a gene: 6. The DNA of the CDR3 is TGTGCCAGCAGCCCTGGACAGGGGCTTGGCTACACCTTC. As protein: CASSPGQGLGYTF.

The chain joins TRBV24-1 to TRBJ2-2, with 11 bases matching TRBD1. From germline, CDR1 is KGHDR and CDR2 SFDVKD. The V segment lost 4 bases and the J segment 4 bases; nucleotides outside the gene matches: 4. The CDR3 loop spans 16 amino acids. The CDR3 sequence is CATSDLGTGGTGELFF. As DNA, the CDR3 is TGTGCCACCAGTGACCTTGGGACAGGGGGCACCGGGGAGCTGTTTTTT.

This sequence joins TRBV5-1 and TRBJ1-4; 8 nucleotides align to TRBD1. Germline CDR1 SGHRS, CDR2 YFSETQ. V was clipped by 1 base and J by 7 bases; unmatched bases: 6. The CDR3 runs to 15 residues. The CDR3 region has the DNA TGCGCCAGCAGCTTGCAGCCACAGGGGGGTGAAAAACTGTTTTTT. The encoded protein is CASSLQPQGGEKLFF. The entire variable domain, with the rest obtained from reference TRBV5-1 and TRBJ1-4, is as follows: KAGVTQTPRYLIKTRGQQVTLSCSPISGHRSVSWYQQTPGQGLQFLFEYFSETQRNKGNFPGRFSGRQFSNSRSEMNVSTLELGDSALYLCASSLQPQGGEKLFFGSGTQLSVL.

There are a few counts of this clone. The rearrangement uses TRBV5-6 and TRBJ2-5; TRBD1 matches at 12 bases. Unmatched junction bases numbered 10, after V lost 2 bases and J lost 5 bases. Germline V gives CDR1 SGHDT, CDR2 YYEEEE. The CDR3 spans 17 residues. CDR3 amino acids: CASSLDTGTGGSETQYF. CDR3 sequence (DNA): TGTGCCAGCAGCTTAGATACCGGGACAGGGGGCTCTGAGACCCAGTACTTC. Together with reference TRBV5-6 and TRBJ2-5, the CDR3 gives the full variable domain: DAGVTQSPTHLIKTRGQQVTLRCSPKSGHDTVSWYQQALGQGPQFIFQYYEEEERQRGNFPDRFSGHQFPNYSSELNVNALLLGDSALYLCASSLDTGTGGSETQYFGPGTRLLVL.

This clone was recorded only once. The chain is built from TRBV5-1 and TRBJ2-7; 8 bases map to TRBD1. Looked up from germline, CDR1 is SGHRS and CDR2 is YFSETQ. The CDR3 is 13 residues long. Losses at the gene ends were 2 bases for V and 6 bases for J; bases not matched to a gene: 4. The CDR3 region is CASSFRQGSEQYF. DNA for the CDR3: TGCGCCAGCAGCTTCAGACAGGGGTCCGAGCAGTACTTC.

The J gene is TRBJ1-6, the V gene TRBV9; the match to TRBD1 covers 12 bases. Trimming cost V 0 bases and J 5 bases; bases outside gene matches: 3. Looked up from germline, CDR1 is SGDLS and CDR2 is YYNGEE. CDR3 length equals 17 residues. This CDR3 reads CASSVGDRGPDNSPLHF. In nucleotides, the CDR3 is TGTGCCAGCAGCGTAGGGGACAGGGGGCCTGATAATTCACCCCTCCACTTT.

CDR3 nucleotide sequence: TGTGCCAGCAGCCTAACCGCCGGGACAGGGGTCAATGAGCAGTTCTTC. This sequence encodes CASSLTAGTGVNEQFF. The chain is built from TRBV11-3 and TRBJ2-1; 10 bases agree with TRBD1. CDR3 size: 16 residues. The germline V gene encodes CDR1 SGHNT and CDR2 YENEEA. The junction had 10 bases not matched to a gene; V was cut back by 5 bases and J by 6 bases.